These 10 T cell receptor beta chains originate from one sample sequenced in a study of CD8+ T cells in alopecia areata. Extraction and reverse transcription of RNA yielded cDNA as the sequencing template. Libraries were prepared by immunoSEQ multiplex PCR; TCRdb keeps only in-frame clonotypes and omits some of them. In the table there are 200,000 to 250,000 clones, under 70% of which are singletons. Described treatment: oral pan-JAK inhibitor, 5-10 mg twice daily. The specimen was CD4+ T cells sorted from blood, collected between weeks 43 and 45, from a patient treated with tofacitinib. The source is a human donor with alopecia areata.

This chain connects TRBV6-6 to TRBJ2-1; unclear D gene. Germline V lookup: CDR1 MNHNY, CDR2 SVGAGI (reference sequence). The V end lost 4 bases, the J end lost 12 bases, and 22 bases lay between the germline ends. The CDR3 covers 15 residues. The DNA of the CDR3 is TGTGCCAGCAGTTCTAACTCCGATACGCGTGCGCGGCAGTTCTTC. Its protein is CASSSNSDTRARQFF.

Here the CDR3 DNA reads TGCGCCAGCAGCCAAGGTTACTCGGCCGGGGAGCTGTTTTTT. As protein: CASSQGYSAGELFF. The chain is built from TRBV4-3 and TRBJ2-2; no definite D call. From germline, CDR1 is LGHNA and CDR2 YSLEER. Deletions cut 1 base from V and 6 bases from J, with 9 bases between. This CDR3 comprises 14 residues.

This clone has only a few counts. The V call is TRBV5-1, the J call TRBJ2-3; 7 bases are a match to TRBD2. Germline CDR1 is SGHRS and CDR2 is YFSETQ. CDR3 length: 14 amino acids. The J segment lost 2 bases and the V segment lost 6 bases, leaving 6 bases of the junction unmatched. CDR3 sequence (DNA): TGCGCCAGCACGACTAGCTTGTACACAGATACGCAGTATTTT. As protein: CASTTSLYTDTQYF.

This chain joins TRBV11-2 and TRBJ2-7; maybe TRBD1 (5 bases). The CDR3 extends over 14 amino acids. Germline-derived CDR1 and CDR2 are SGHAT and FQNNGV. Trimming left V 1 base short and J 3 bases short, with 10 bases between. The DNA for the CDR3 is TGTGCCAGCAGCTTAGTACAGGCCAACTACGAGCAGTACTTC. This sequence encodes CASSLVQANYEQYF.

This sequence joins TRBV29-1 and TRBJ2-3; D is perhaps TRBD1 or TRBD2 (5 bases each). Looked up from germline, CDR1 is SQVTM and CDR2 is ANQGSEA. V dropped 6 bases and J dropped 6 bases, with 22 bases sitting between them. The CDR3 loop spans 15 amino acids. CDR3 in DNA: TGCAGCGTCGCTAGGAGAGGGGCACCCCCGGATACGCAGTATTTT. Protein sequence: CSVARRGAPPDTQYF.

As regards this clone: Other DNA sequences from this sample encode an identical CDR3 as well. The CDR3 here is CSVAGQGAYEQYF. The DNA of the CDR3 is TGCAGCGTTGCTGGTCAGGGAGCCTACGAGCAGTACTTC. The chain employs TRBV29-1 and TRBJ2-7; D is possibly TRBD1 or TRBD2 (5 bases each). CDR1 SQVTM and CDR2 ANQGSEA come from the germline V gene. V was cut by 4 bases and J by 2 bases, with 12 bases left in between. CDR3 size: 13 residues.

The V and J genes are TRBV19 and TRBJ1-5; D is possibly TRBD1 (5 bases). Per the germline V gene, CDR1 is LNHDA and CDR2 is SQIVND (reference sequence). This CDR3 has 15 amino acids. Trimming cost V 5 bases and J 5 bases, with 16 bases left between them. In nucleotides, the CDR3 is TGTGCCAGTAGTCCGGGTGCAGGGTGGGATCAGCCCCAGCATTTT. This sequence encodes CASSPGAGWDQPQHF.

This clone was picked up a small number of times. The gene calls are TRBV27 and TRBJ2-7; D is ambiguous. Germline-derived CDR1 and CDR2 are MNHEY and SMNVEV (reference sequence). V was trimmed by 4 bases and J by 3 bases, leaving 10 bases between them. CDR3 length: 13 residues. CDR3 bases: TGTGCCAGCAGTTCCCCCCCTTACTACGAGCAGTACTTC. Translating it yields CASSSPPYYEQYF.

A few counts support this clone. V usage is TRBV28 and J usage is TRBJ1-5; D gene unclear. The CDR3 totals 14 residues. Trimming removed 7 bases at V and 2 bases at J, with 12 bases between. Germline lookup yields CDR1 MDHEN and CDR2 SYDVKM. In nucleotides, the CDR3 is TGTGCCAGCAAGGAGGGAGGAGGCAATCAGCCCCAGCATTTT. It yields the protein CASKEGGGNQPQHF.

The rearrangement joins TRBV2 to TRBJ2-7, with a tentative D call TRBD2 (5 bases). Looked up from germline, CDR1 is SNHLY and CDR2 is FYNNEI. This CDR3 contains 14 residues. Trimming left V 3 bases short and J 0 bases short, with 9 bases between. The CDR3 bases are TGTGCCAGCAGTGATCAGGAGGTCTCCTACGAGCAGTACTTC. It yields the protein CASSDQEVSYEQYF. The variable domain in full, completed from reference TRBV2 and TRBJ2-7, reads EPEVTQTPSHQVTQMGQEVILRCVPISNHLYFYWYRQILGQKVEFLVSFYNNEISEKSEIFDDQFSVERPDGSNFTLKIRSTKLEDSAMYFCASSDQEVSYEQYFGPGTRLTVT.